This T cell receptor (beta chain) was documented in a study of T-cell reconstitution after alpha-beta-depleted transplantation in children. A library of TCRbeta sequences, prepared with unique molecular identifiers, was generated. MiXCR, applied by TCRdb to the PCR reads, yields one record per CDR3 protein. The data contain 350,000 to 450,000 distinct CDR3 sequences, around 21% of them singletons. Germline values: CDR1 MGHRA, CDR2 YSYEKL. The V end was cut by 3 bases, the J end by 4 bases, with 13 bases between. The CDR3 totals 15 residues. The rearrangement joins TRBV4-1 to TRBJ2-1, with D unresolved. The receptor comes from a human donor who donated a stem cell graft to a child with acute myeloid leukemia. Sequences were derived from PBMCs from the stem cell graft donor, sampled from the stem cell graft. The CDR3 bases are TGCGCCAGCAGCCATCCCGCGGTCCGGTACAATGAGCAGTTCTTC. This encodes CASSHPAVRYNEQFF.